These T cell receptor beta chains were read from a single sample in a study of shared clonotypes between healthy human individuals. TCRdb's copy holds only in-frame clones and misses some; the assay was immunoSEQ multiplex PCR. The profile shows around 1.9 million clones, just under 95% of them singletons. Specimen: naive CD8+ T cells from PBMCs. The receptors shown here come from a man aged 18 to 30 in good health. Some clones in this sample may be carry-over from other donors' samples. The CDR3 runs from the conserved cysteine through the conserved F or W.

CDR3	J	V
CASSLAPITEAFF	TRBJ1-1	TRBV27
CASSDAPGQIYEQYF	TRBJ2-7	TRBV13
CATSRDRGDEQFF	TRBJ2-1	TRBV15
CASSFQVYEQYF	TRBJ2-7	TRBV5-6
CASSLVGSNVNEQFF	TRBJ2-1	TRBV11-2
CASSRLAGAYEQYF	TRBJ2-7	TRBV6-4
CASSQIRTEAFF	TRBJ1-1	TRBV5-5
CASSVGELPSYEQYF	TRBJ2-7	TRBV9
CASSQDREGAGGNTIYF	TRBJ1-3	TRBV4-3
CAWSDVGPQHF	TRBJ1-5	TRBV30
CASSLDLGGGNTEAFF	TRBJ1-1	TRBV7-8
CASSLGRGSSYNEQFF	TRBJ2-1	TRBV5-1
CASSSREYEQYF	TRBJ2-7	TRBV11-3
CASSLARTAGETQYF	TRBJ2-5	TRBV7-9
CASSVGRGSGETQYF	TRBJ2-5	TRBV9
CASSSSGREQETQYF	TRBJ2-5	TRBV6-1
CASSIGSSVRSYNEQFF	TRBJ2-1	TRBV19
CASSLEGGPTYEQYF	TRBJ2-7	TRBV7-9
CASSSTGGTQPWNTEAFF	TRBJ1-1	TRBV7-9
CASSGVGSYEQYF	TRBJ2-7	TRBV27
CASSSRSRGSSGELFF	TRBJ2-2	TRBV5-4
CSVRSGESYGYTF	TRBJ1-2	TRBV29-1
CASNTGTSGNEQFF	TRBJ2-1	TRBV9
CASSPVPTSPYEQYF	TRBJ2-7	TRBV18
CASSGLAGGNYEQYF	TRBJ2-7	TRBV5-1
CASAWGGGELFF	TRBJ2-2	TRBV27
CASSPGTEYNEQFF	TRBJ2-1	TRBV6-6
CAIRSGGSGDTQYF	TRBJ2-3	TRBV10-3
CASSVLGTSGIQETQYF	TRBJ2-5	TRBV9
CASAPGLAVYEQYF	TRBJ2-7	TRBV6-5
CASSHFFGTNQPQHF	TRBJ1-5	TRBV27
CASSPLAGDPYEQYF	TRBJ2-7	TRBV6-6
CASSFNSYEQYF	TRBJ2-7	TRBV27
CASSVALNPRGGGNEQFF	TRBJ2-1	TRBV9
CASSPLGGDEKLFF	TRBJ1-4	TRBV7-9
CASSYQYRGSEQFF	TRBJ2-1	TRBV9
CASSSASSYNEQFF	TRBJ2-1	TRBV2
CAIKAVQLGGDTQYF	TRBJ2-3	TRBV10-3
CASSLAPAGLNTEAFF	TRBJ1-1	TRBV7-9
CASSFQGAEAFF	TRBJ1-1	TRBV28
CAAGGGERNEQFF	TRBJ2-1	TRBV10-3
CASSYGTSTYEQYF	TRBJ2-7	TRBV5-1
CASSMFSGAYEQYF	TRBJ2-7	TRBV19
CASSLPTEQLSDTQYF	TRBJ2-3	TRBV5-5
CASRSAYGYTF	TRBJ1-2	TRBV28
CASLGGYEQYF	TRBJ2-7	TRBV2
CASSFGTHYEQYF	TRBJ2-7	TRBV11-2
CAISYSGTGDYGYTF	TRBJ1-2	TRBV10-3
CASSTRKRTVLNTEAFF	TRBJ1-1	TRBV19
CASSPSLSSAIYEQYF	TRBJ2-7	TRBV4-2